This TCR beta chain appears in the sequencing data of a study of blood T cells in healthy people across ages. Russia was home to the donors, healthy Caucasian individuals aged roughly 6 to 90. This clonotype has only a few counts. Antigen: not known. Primers used in a second PCR of roughly 7 to 11 cycles were a sample-barcoded 5' primer and a J-beta primer mix. One entry per CDR3 protein, called by TCRdb with MiXCR from the 5' RACE reads. The repertoire holds some 1,000,000 distinct CDR3 sequences, with about 23% as singletons. The germline gives CDR1 LGHNA, CDR2 YSLEER. V shed 0 bases, J shed 4 bases, and the junction held 8 bases outside the gene matches. This CDR3 region has 16 residues. Study-wide results and caveats: Compared with aged donors, long-lived donors showed fewer expanded clones, suggesting selection.

This sample was also put to use in a study of T cells of mothers and their children. That investigation notes: Barcodes and 2-4 random nucleotides were added by M1S in the second PCR. Overlap measured in related mother-child pairs was slightly, non-significantly higher than in unrelated pairs.

The J gene is TRBJ1-1, the V gene TRBV4-3; 7 nucleotides match TRBD1. The specimen sequenced was blood. The sequence derives from a girl between 2 and 10 years old in good health. CDR3: CASSQDNEGAFTEAFF. The CDR3 nucleotides read TGCGCCAGCAGCCAAGATAACGAGGGGGCCTTCACTGAAGCTTTCTTT.